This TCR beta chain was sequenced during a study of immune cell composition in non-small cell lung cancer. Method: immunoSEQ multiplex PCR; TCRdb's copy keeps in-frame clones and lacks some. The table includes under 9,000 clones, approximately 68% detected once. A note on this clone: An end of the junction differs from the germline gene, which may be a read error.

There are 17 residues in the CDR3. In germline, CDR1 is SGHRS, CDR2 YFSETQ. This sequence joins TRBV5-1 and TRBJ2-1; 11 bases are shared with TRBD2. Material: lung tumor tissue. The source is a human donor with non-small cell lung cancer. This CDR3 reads CASSVGSGRAIRNEQFF. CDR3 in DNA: TGCGCCAGCAGTGTGGGTAGCGGGAGGGCCATTAGGAATGAACAGTTCTTC.